Listed here is a single T cell receptor beta chain. What it binds is not known. The V end was cut by 4 bases, the J end by 0 bases, with 10 bases between. Germline CDR1 is SGHVS and CDR2 is FNYEAQ. CDR3 size: 15 residues. The sample is drawn from a study of cytomegalovirus exposure and HLA in healthy donors. General study points: Altogether, 150 to 200 TCR beta chains were recorded as cytomegalovirus-associated. Diagnosis of cytomegalovirus status made by the classifier reportedly showed high specificity and sensitivity. The majority of TCR sequences were rare, yet some public TCRs appeared in many donors.

Profiling relied on immunoSEQ multiplex PCR, and the TCRdb table lists in-frame clones only, not all of them. The sample has some 190,000 clones; around nine tenths are singletons. What was sequenced was PBMCs. The V gene is TRBV7-6, the J gene TRBJ2-1; D ambiguous. The TCR originated in a man aged 30-40 years in good health and CMV-seropositive. CDR3 amino acids: CASSSGLSSYNEQFF. In DNA form, the CDR3 reads TGTGCCAGCAGCTCGGGCCTTAGCTCCTACAATGAGCAGTTCTTC.